The following is a T cell receptor beta chain sequence with its context. This CDR3 is 16 amino acids long. V was shortened by 3 bases and J by 4 bases, with 16 bases between the two germline ends. In germline, CDR1 is SGHNT, CDR2 YYREEE (reference sequence). The sample is drawn from a study of shared T cell receptors in the human thymus. Repertoires were generated with immunoSEQ multiplex PCR, while TCRdb's copy carries only in-frame clones and drops some. The table lists about 660,000 clones, approximately 89% of them singletons. This sample also belongs to another study, concerning human thymus T cells. From that study: Having surgery to correct congenital heart defects, healthy Finnish infants acted as the donors. Resections from corrective heart surgery supplied the thymus tissue.

The receptor's source is a boy younger than two with a congenital heart defect. The sequencing sample was made of thymocytes. The chain is built from TRBV5-4 and TRBJ2-2, with D tentatively TRBD2 (6 bases). This CDR3 is CASSYTTGDPTGELFF. CDR3 coding DNA: TGTGCCAGCAGCTATACGACGGGAGATCCCACCGGGGAGCTGTTTTTT.